The text below deals with one T cell receptor (beta chain). Authors' data handling: Reference gene primer amplification in the assay estimated nucleated cell counts. The protocol was immunoSEQ multiplex PCR, while the TCRdb copy is restricted to in-frame clones and leaves out a portion. V and J calls and clone size are given by that table; D and trimming were obtained from the DNA. Here the sample spans approximately 250,000 clones, 70% to 90% being singletons. The data were obtained in a study of blood T cell repertoires in COVID-19. Study in general: COVID-19 samples, acute and convalescent, were from the United States, Italy and Spain. Sources were T cells, B-cell-depleted T cells, or PBMCs; the material itself was cDNA or gDNA.

V dropped 2 bases and J dropped 0; count of bases not matched to a gene: 6. The CDR3 is 16 amino acids. Germline assignment: CDR1 LNHDA and CDR2 SQIVND (reference sequence). The sample consisted of peripheral blood. This clonotype was sampled from a man aged 25-40 years with active or convalescent COVID-19. J is TRBJ2-7 and V is TRBV19, with 8 positions matching TRBD1. The CDR3: CASSIQTGVTSYEQYF. The CDR3 DNA sequence: TGTGCCAGTAGTATACAGACAGGGGTAACCTCCTACGAGCAGTACTTC.